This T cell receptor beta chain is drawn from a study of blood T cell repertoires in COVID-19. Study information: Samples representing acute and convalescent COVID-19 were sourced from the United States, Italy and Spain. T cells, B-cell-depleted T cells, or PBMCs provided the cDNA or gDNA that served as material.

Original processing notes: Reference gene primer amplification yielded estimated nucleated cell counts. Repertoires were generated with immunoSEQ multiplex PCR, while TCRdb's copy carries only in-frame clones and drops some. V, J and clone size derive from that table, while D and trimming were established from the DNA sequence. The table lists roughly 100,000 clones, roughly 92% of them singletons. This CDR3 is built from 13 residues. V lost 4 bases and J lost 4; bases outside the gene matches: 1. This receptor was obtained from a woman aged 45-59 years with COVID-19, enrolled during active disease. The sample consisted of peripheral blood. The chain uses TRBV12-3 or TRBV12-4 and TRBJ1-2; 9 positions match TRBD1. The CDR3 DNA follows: TGTGCCAGCAGTTCGGACAGGGGCTATGGCTACACCTTC. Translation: CASSSDRGYGYTF.